This T cell receptor (beta chain) was identified during a study of identical twins. Broader study findings: Zero-insertion findings could be partly confounded by invariant cells (MAIT and iNKT cells). Researchers reported weaker excess twin sharing in beta out-of-frame sequences. Out-of-frame alpha sequences common to twins exhibited a surplus of low generation probability.

Each CDR3 protein gets one entry after TCRdb re-called the 5' RACE reads with MiXCR. The sample records 650,000 to 800,000 distinct CDR3 sequences, 8.5% to 9% being singletons. Details on this clonotype: The antigen is not known.

The CDR3 length is 14 residues. V lost 3 bases, J lost 2 bases, and 11 bases lay in between. Another study also made use of these data, one on yellow fever vaccine responses in identical twins.

The chain recombines TRBV12-3 or TRBV12-4 with TRBJ2-7; D may match TRBD1 or TRBD2 (5 bases each). The sequence was obtained from a woman between 18 and 29 years old in good health. Sequencing used PBMCs. DNA of the CDR3: TGTGCCAGCAGTTTCTGGGACGCTACCTACGAGCAGTACTTC. It codes for CASSFWDATYEQYF.